This T cell receptor beta chain was documented in a study of blood T cell repertoires in COVID-19. Looking at the study overall: Acute and convalescent COVID-19 samples came from the United States, Italy and Spain. PBMCs, B-cell-depleted T cells, or T cells provided the cDNA or gDNA that made up the material.

Assay used: immunoSEQ multiplex PCR; TCRdb lists only in-frame clones, some missing. The sample has roughly 150,000 clones; roughly 80% are singletons. The sequence was obtained from a human donor in a cohort sampled during active COVID-19. Sequenced sample: peripheral blood.

In nucleotides, the CDR3 is TGTGCCAGCAGTTTCGACCCGGAGGACAGGATGGCCAGCTCCTACAATGAGCAGTTCTTC. It specifies CASSFDPEDRMASSYNEQFF. V usage is TRBV28 and J usage is TRBJ2-1; TRBD1 matches 7 bases. V was clipped by 3 bases and J by 0 bases; unmatched bases: 17. Per germline, CDR1 MDHEN and CDR2 SYDVKM. The CDR3 has 20 amino acids.